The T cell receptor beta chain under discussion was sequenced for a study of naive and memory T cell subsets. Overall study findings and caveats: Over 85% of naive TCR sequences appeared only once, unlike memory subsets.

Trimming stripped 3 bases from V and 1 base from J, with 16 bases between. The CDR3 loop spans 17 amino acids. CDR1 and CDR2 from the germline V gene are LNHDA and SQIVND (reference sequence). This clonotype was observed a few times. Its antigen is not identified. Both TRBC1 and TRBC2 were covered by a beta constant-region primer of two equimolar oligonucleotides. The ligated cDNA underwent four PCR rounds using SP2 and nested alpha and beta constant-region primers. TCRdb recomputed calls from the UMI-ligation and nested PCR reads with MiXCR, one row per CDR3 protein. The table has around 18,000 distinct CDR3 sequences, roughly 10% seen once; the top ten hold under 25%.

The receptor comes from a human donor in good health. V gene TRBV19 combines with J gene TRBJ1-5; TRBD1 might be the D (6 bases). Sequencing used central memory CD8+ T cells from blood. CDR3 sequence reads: CASSMGIRGISNQPQHF. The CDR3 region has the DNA TGTGCCAGTAGTATGGGAATCAGGGGAATAAGCAATCAGCCCCAGCATTTT.